The 28 T cell receptor beta chains below all came from one sample that was sequenced in a study of CD8 T cells in ankylosing spondylitis. Their antigen targets remain unknown. TCRdb recomputed calls from the 5' RACE reads with MiXCR, one row per CDR3 protein. The sample records more than 600,000 distinct CDR3 sequences, 15% to 20% being singletons. Study outcomes and limitations: A TCR beta motif of about 8 highly homologous variants seemed to mark ankylosing spondylitis blood.

The sequencing sample was made of blood, either unsorted or a sorted T cell fraction (not recorded which). These receptors originate from a male donor with ankylosing spondylitis.

This clonotype was observed a handful of times. This chain links TRBV12-3 or TRBV12-4 with TRBJ1-5; D is possibly TRBD1 (6 bases). The CDR3 covers 14 residues. V lost 8 bases to trimming and J lost 2 bases, with 13 bases between them. Here the CDR3 DNA reads TGTGCCAGCGCAGGGGAGGTAGGCAATCAGCCCCAGCATTTT. Amino acids: CASAGEVGNQPQHF.

The sample holds a few counts of this clonotype. The chain uses TRBV29-1 and TRBJ1-1; possible D gene TRBD1, 6 bases. The length of the CDR3 is 14 residues. Germline V gene lookup returns CDR1 SQVTM and CDR2 ANQGSEA. Deletions cut 1 base from V and 1 base from J, with 10 bases between. CDR3 DNA: TGCAGCGTTGAAGGATGGGGACAGAACACTGAAGCTTTCTTT. Translated, it gives CSVEGWGQNTEAFF.

This clonotype has more than one count but fewer than ten. The chain is built from TRBV7-2 and TRBJ1-1, with D tentatively TRBD1 (5 bases). This CDR3 contains 14 residues. Germline CDR1 SGHTA, CDR2 FQGNSA. Trimming took off 3 bases at V and 2 bases at J, with 10 bases between the two ends. Here the CDR3 reads CASSFARGNTEAFF. The CDR3 nucleotides are TGTGCCAGCAGCTTTGCTAGGGGAAACACTGAAGCTTTCTTT.

The chain joins TRBV28 to TRBJ2-1, with 9 bases identical to TRBD2. The CDR3 contains 18 residues. V lost 2 bases to trimming and J lost 0 bases; unmatched junction nucleotides: 8. The germline gives CDR1 MDHEN, CDR2 SYDVKM. DNA of the CDR3: TGTGCCAGCAGTTTAAAGCGGGAGGACCGCCCCTCCTACAATGAGCAGTTCTTC. This sequence encodes CASSLKREDRPSYNEQFF.

This clonotype was found a few times. The J gene is TRBJ1-2, the V gene TRBV20-1; D remains unclear. Trimming shortened V by 3 bases and J by 5 bases, and 10 bases separated the two germline ends. Germline V gives CDR1 DFQATT, CDR2 SNEGSKA (reference sequence). The CDR3 runs 12 residues. CDR3 region: CSARAHQYGYTF. CDR3 nucleotides: TGCAGTGCTAGGGCTCATCAATATGGCTACACCTTC.

The rearrangement links TRBV12-3 or TRBV12-4 to TRBJ2-1; 8 bases map to TRBD2. V was clipped by 7 bases and J by 2 bases; unmatched bases: 10. The CDR3 has 16 amino acids. The DNA of the CDR3 is TGTGCCAGCAATCCCCAGGGTAGCGGGACCTACAATGAGCAGTTCTTC. Amino acid sequence: CASNPQGSGTYNEQFF.

The chain has TRBV3-1 and TRBJ2-7; no clear D gene. V was cut by 4 bases and J by 0 bases, with 7 bases left in between. Germline CDR1 is LGHDT and CDR2 is YNNKEL (reference sequence). The CDR3 loop spans 13 amino acids. CDR3 DNA: TGTGCCAGCAGCCCTCGGTACTCCTACGAGCAGTACTTC. Its protein is CASSPRYSYEQYF.

There are a few counts of this clonotype. The chain couples TRBV7-3 to TRBJ2-5; 8 bases match TRBD2. Germline V CDR1 and CDR2: SGHTA, FQGTGA. V lost 4 bases and J lost 4; bases outside the gene matches: 5. The CDR3 is made up of 14 amino acids. The CDR3 region has the DNA TGTGCCAGCAGCTCCGGGACTAGAGGAGAGACCCAGTACTTC. This gives the protein CASSSGTRGETQYF.

This clonotype occurred a few times. The chain joins TRBV27 to TRBJ2-7, with D possibly matching TRBD2 (6 bases). Trimming removed 5 bases at V and 2 bases at J, with 13 bases between. Per the germline V gene, CDR1 is MNHEY and CDR2 is SMNVEV (reference sequence). The CDR3 is 14 amino acids. As DNA, the CDR3 is TGTGCCAGCAGTGGGGGACTGAACCCCTACGAGCAGTACTTC. This translates into CASSGGLNPYEQYF.

The V call is TRBV5-1, the J call TRBJ2-5, with D possibly matching TRBD1 (5 bases). CDR1 is SGHRS and CDR2 is YFSETQ in the germline V gene. CDR3 length equals 14 residues. V gave up 1 base and J gave up 1 base, with 8 bases separating them. Here the CDR3 DNA reads TGCGCCAGCAGCTTGATGGGGCCCCAAGAGACCCAGTACTTC. Translated, it gives CASSLMGPQETQYF.

This clonotype was seen at least ten times. The chain uses TRBV6-4 and TRBJ2-5, with 14 nucleotides matching TRBD2. CDR3 length: 15 residues. The germline CDR1 and CDR2 sequences are MRHNA and SNTAGT. With V trimmed by 6 bases and J by 4 bases, 4 bases remained unmatched. For the CDR3, the DNA is TGTGCCAGCAGCGAAGGGACTAGCGGGGGAGAGACCCAGTACTTC. Translating gives CASSEGTSGGETQYF.

CDR3 in DNA: TGCAGTGCCCTGGTGGGAACTGAAGCTTTCTTT. This gives the protein CSALVGTEAFF. The V and J genes are TRBV20-1 and TRBJ1-1, with D unresolved. Germline CDR1 reads DFQATT; CDR2 reads SNEGSKA (reference sequence). The length of the CDR3 is 11 residues. With 6 bases removed from V and 5 bases from J, the gap between germline ends came to 10 bases.

The V call is TRBV4-3, the J call TRBJ2-7, with 8 bases matching TRBD1. Germline CDR1 reads LGHNA; CDR2 reads YSLEER. V was pared by 3 bases and J by 0 bases, with 10 bases of the junction left unmatched. The CDR3 length is 17 residues. The CDR3 sequence: CASSQGATGASSYEQYF. In DNA form, the CDR3 reads TGCGCCAGCAGCCAGGGTGCGACAGGGGCAAGCTCCTACGAGCAGTACTTC.

The rearrangement uses TRBV29-1 and TRBJ2-1; 9 bases line up with TRBD2. Germline V gene data show CDR1 as SQVTM and CDR2 as ANQGSEA. The J segment lost 7 bases and the V segment lost 7 bases, leaving 8 bases of the junction unmatched. The CDR3 sequence is 13 residues long. CDR3 sequence reads: CSAVGLAINEQFF. The CDR3 coding sequence is TGCAGCGCGGTGGGACTAGCCATTAATGAGCAGTTCTTC.

This clonotype has ten or more counts. The chain carries TRBV20-1 and TRBJ2-1, with a possible D match to TRBD1 (5 bases). Per the germline V gene, CDR1 is DFQATT and CDR2 is SNEGSKA (reference sequence). V was clipped by 6 bases and J by 5 bases, with 17 bases between them. The length of the CDR3 is 14 residues. CDR3 sequence reads: CSAQGHPPNNEQFF. As DNA, the CDR3 is TGCAGTGCCCAGGGCCATCCGCCTAACAATGAGCAGTTCTTC.

This clonotype came up once. The DNA of the CDR3 is TGTGCCAGCTCACCGACAGGGGTCCTCTTGATAGGGCCAACTAATGAAAAACTGTTTTTT. Its translation: CASSPTGVLLIGPTNEKLFF. J is TRBJ1-4 and V is TRBV18; 8 positions agree with TRBD1. Germline CDR1 KGHSH, CDR2 LQKENI. With V trimmed by 3 bases and J by 0 bases, 15 bases remained unmatched. The CDR3 runs to 20 residues.

The chain recombines TRBV6-2 or TRBV6-3 with TRBJ2-1; possible D gene TRBD2, 6 bases. The CDR3 is made up of 18 amino acids. V was pared by 5 bases and J by 0 bases, with 20 bases between. In germline, CDR1 is MNHEY, CDR2 SVGEGT. CDR3 DNA: TGTGCCAGCAGTCCGCAAAAGGCGGGACGGGTCTCCTACAATGAGCAGTTCTTC. Its protein product is CASSPQKAGRVSYNEQFF.

Only a few counts were recorded for this clonotype. The rearrangement links TRBV10-2 to TRBJ1-5, with TRBD1 as a possible D gene (5 bases). Germline lookup yields CDR1 WSHSY and CDR2 SAAADI. The CDR3 is 14 residues long. With 4 bases removed from V and 4 bases from J, the gap between germline ends came to 11 bases. The CDR3 DNA sequence: TGCGCCAGCAGTGGTTCGACAGCAAATCAGCCCCAGCATTTT. The encoded protein is CASSGSTANQPQHF.

V and J are TRBV10-2 and TRBJ2-3; 10 positions agree with TRBD2. Germline V gene sequence: CDR1 WSHSY, CDR2 SAAADI. The CDR3 consists of 14 residues. Here the CDR3 reads CATDERGGWDTQYF. For the CDR3, the DNA is TGCGCAACGGATGAGCGGGGGGGATGGGATACGCAGTATTTT.

The chain uses TRBV6-5 and TRBJ1-1; D gene ambiguous. The V and J ends lost 1 base and 2 bases respectively, with 5 bases between them. The CDR3 totals 13 residues. Germline CDR1 reads MNHEY; CDR2 reads SVGAGI. Here the CDR3 DNA reads TGTGCCAGCAGTTACTTTGACAACACTGAAGCTTTCTTT. Protein product: CASSYFDNTEAFF.

A few counts support this clonotype. The chain links TRBV7-2 to TRBJ2-7, with a weak D call TRBD2 (6 bases). Germline CDR1 and CDR2: SGHTA and FQGNSA. The CDR3 runs to 16 residues. The V and J ends lost 5 bases and 0 bases respectively, with 17 bases between them. CDR3 residues: CASSRRLVTSSYEQYF. As DNA, the CDR3 is TGTGCCAGCAGCCGCAGACTAGTTACAAGCTCCTACGAGCAGTACTTC.

The sample holds a few counts of this clonotype. The rearrangement links TRBV28 to TRBJ2-7, with 9 bases aligning to TRBD1. The V gene's germline CDR1 is MDHEN and CDR2 SYDVKM. The CDR3 has 13 amino acids. The V and J ends lost 8 bases and 4 bases, in that order; junction bases with no gene match: 6. For the CDR3, the DNA is TGTGCCAGCTGCGGGGACAGGGCTTACGAGCAGTACTTC. It translates to CASCGDRAYEQYF.

This clonotype was seen only a few times. This chain links TRBV18 with TRBJ2-1, with 7 bases that match TRBD1. The CDR3 runs to 15 residues. V was pared by 5 bases and J by 2 bases, with 6 bases of the junction left unmatched. Germline CDR1 KGHSH, CDR2 LQKENI. In DNA, the CDR3 is TGTGCCAGCTCAAGCATACAGGGGACCTACAATGAGCAGTTCTTC. The encoded protein is CASSSIQGTYNEQFF. Using reference TRBV18 and TRBJ2-1 for the parts outside the CDR3, the full variable domain is NAGVMQNPRHLVRRRGQEARLRCSPMKGHSHVYWYRQLPEEGLKFMVYLQKENIIDESGMPKERFSAEFPKEGPSILRIQQVVRGDSAAYFCASSSIQGTYNEQFFGPGTRLTVL.

The V call is TRBV27, the J call TRBJ2-1; D may be TRBD1 or TRBD2 (5 bases each). Germline V CDR1 and CDR2: MNHEY, SMNVEV (reference sequence). Trimming took 1 base from V and 8 from J, leaving 12 bases between them. The CDR3 runs to 14 residues. CDR3 nucleotide sequence: TGTGCCAGCAGTTTATTGGGACCACTCCATGAGCAGTTCTTC. This gives the protein CASSLLGPLHEQFF.

V usage is TRBV7-9 and J usage is TRBJ1-5; the D is unclear. The CDR3 totals 16 residues. Germline V gene data show CDR1 as SEHNR and CDR2 as FQNEAQ (reference sequence). Trimming removed 0 bases at V and 1 base at J, with 10 bases between. CDR3: CASSLAAGSSNQPQHF. The CDR3 nucleotides are TGTGCCAGCAGCTTAGCCGCGGGGTCCAGCAATCAGCCCCAGCATTTT.

This clonotype appeared a few times. The CDR3 is CASSQQPVGSIREQYF. The DNA for the CDR3 is TGTGCCAGCAGTCAACAACCGGTCGGGAGTATTCGCGAGCAGTACTTC. J is TRBJ2-7 and V is TRBV28, with D maybe TRBD2 (6 bases). The CDR3 covers 16 residues. V was shortened by 5 bases and J by 6 bases, with 23 bases between the two germline ends. CDR1 MDHEN and CDR2 SYDVKM come from the germline V gene.

J is TRBJ1-2 and V is TRBV18; 7 bases fit TRBD1. CDR3 size: 13 residues. Germline V lookup: CDR1 KGHSH, CDR2 LQKENI. V lost 6 bases to trimming and J lost 10 bases; unmatched junction nucleotides: 11. CDR3 residues: CASSRDRPLDYTF. The DNA for the CDR3 is TGTGCCAGCTCCCGGGACAGACCTCTCGACTACACCTTC.

Only a few counts were recorded for this clonotype. The chain couples TRBV29-1 to TRBJ2-5; D possibly corresponds to TRBD2 (5 bases). Germline V gene data show CDR1 as SQVTM and CDR2 as ANQGSEA. Trimming left V 5 bases short and J 0 bases short, with 10 bases between. The CDR3 totals 13 residues. The CDR3 DNA is TGCAGCGTTAATAGCGAGAACCAAGAGACCCAGTACTTC. Translation gives CSVNSENQETQYF.